A single sample is the source of the 2 T cell receptor beta chains below, sequenced in a study of blood T cells in healthy people across ages. Primed by a sample-barcoded 5' primer and a J-beta primer mix, a second PCR proceeded for roughly 6 to 12 cycles. TCRdb re-called the 5' RACE reads with MiXCR, one entry per CDR3 protein. The table shows roughly 700,000 distinct CDR3 sequences, with 49% occurring only once. Sequencing input: blood. Receptors originate from a woman between 55 and 75 years old in good health.

This clonotype was picked up many times. V is TRBV25-1 and J is TRBJ2-7, with unresolved D. CDR3 length: 15 amino acids. The germline V gene has CDR1 MGHDK and CDR2 SYGVNS. Between the trimmed V and J ends, which lost 4 bases and 0 bases, there was a span of 13 bases. The CDR3 nucleotides are TGTGCCAGCAGTGGGCGGACCCTTAGCTCCTACGAGCAGTACTTC. Protein: CASSGRTLSSYEQYF.

The chain uses TRBV5-1 and TRBJ2-2; no reliable D call. CDR1 and CDR2 (germline): SGHRS, YFSETQ. V was clipped by 6 bases and J by 1 base, with 10 bases between them. The CDR3 loop spans 14 amino acids. The CDR3 loop is CASTSGVNTGELFF. The CDR3 DNA reads as TGCGCCAGCACGTCGGGCGTGAACACCGGGGAGCTGTTTTTT.